This TCR beta chain was sequenced during a study of cytomegalovirus exposure and HLA in healthy donors. In germline, CDR1 is LNHDA, CDR2 SQIVND (reference sequence). Trimming stripped 3 bases from V and 4 bases from J, with 15 bases between. The CDR3 is made up of 15 amino acids. Notes on the study in general: High specificity and sensitivity for cytomegalovirus status were reported for the classifier.

Remarks on this clone: The antigen remains unidentified.

Profiling relied on immunoSEQ multiplex PCR, and the TCRdb table lists in-frame clones only, not all of them. The data show about 250,000 clones, roughly 87% seen once. The V and J genes are TRBV19 and TRBJ1-2, with D perhaps matching TRBD1 (5 bases). This clonotype was sampled from a man aged 18 to 30 in good health and CMV-seropositive. Material: PBMCs. The CDR3 sequence is CASSIPRQGLYGYTF. CDR3 DNA: TGTGCCAGTAGTATCCCCCGGCAGGGCCTCTATGGCTACACCTTC.